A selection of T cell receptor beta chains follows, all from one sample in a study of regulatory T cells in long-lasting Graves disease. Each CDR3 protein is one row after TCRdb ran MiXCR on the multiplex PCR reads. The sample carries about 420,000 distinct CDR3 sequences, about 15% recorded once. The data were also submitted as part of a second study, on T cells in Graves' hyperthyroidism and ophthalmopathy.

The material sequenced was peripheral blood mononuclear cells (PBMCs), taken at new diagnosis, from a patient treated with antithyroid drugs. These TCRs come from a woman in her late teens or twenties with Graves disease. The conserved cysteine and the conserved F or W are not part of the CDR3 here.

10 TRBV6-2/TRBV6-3 ASRRGALEAF
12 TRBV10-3 AISDHGSNEKLF
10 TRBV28 ASSFLGDEQF
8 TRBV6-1 ASGGNIQY
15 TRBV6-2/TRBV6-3 ASSYPPGGGDTGELF
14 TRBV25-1 ASSAQGGTYNSPLH
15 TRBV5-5 ASSLGVGQGAAETQY
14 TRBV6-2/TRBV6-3 ASSYSSGSGANVLT
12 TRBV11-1 ASSWTGLNTEAF
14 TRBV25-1 ASSALTGTGDTEAF
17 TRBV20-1 SALPMWDAGSSYNSPLH
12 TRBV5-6 ASSFRGEDYGYT
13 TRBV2 ASSVLAGGPGEQF
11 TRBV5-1 ASSFSNGGEQY
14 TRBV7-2 ASSLAGGAGYTEAF
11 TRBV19 ASSIGGRQPQH
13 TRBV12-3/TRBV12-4 ASSLGIAYNSPLH
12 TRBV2 ASSNGQGNYGYT
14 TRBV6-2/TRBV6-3 ASSEEGFQAQETQY
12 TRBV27 ASSWLGQGIEQF
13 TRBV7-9 ASSPSEGAYTEAF
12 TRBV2 ASSDGKGNTEAF
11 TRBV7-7 ASSAGPFEKLF
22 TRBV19 ASSIDRRQDPGLAGGSSYNEQF
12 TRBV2 ASSEWTSGDTQY
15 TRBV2 ASSGPGAGGRGNEQF